Below are 29 T cell receptor beta chains sequenced from a single sample in a study of T cells in Graves' hyperthyroidism and ophthalmopathy. The source material, RNA transcripts, was used to amplify TCR beta CDR3 regions. When the TCR CDR3 underwent first-round RT-PCR, the HTBI primer set was used. Via MiXCR, TCRdb re-called the multiplex PCR reads, giving one row per CDR3 protein. The top ten clones hold around 20% of a sample with around 350,000 distinct CDR3 sequences, roughly 15% of them seen once. Sequencing used blood. All receptors derive from a woman aged 30 to 39 with Graves' ophthalmopathy.

This clonotype was recorded many times. The chain has TRBV2 and TRBJ2-1; D not certain. In germline, CDR1 is SNHLY, CDR2 FYNNEI. V was cut by 8 bases and J by 8 bases, with 22 bases left in between. This CDR3 has 15 amino acids. The CDR3 spells CASWARSTTHHEQFF. The DNA of the CDR3 is TGTGCCAGCTGGGCACGGTCGACAACCCACCATGAGCAGTTCTTC. The whole variable domain, filled in from reference TRBV2 and TRBJ2-1, reads EPEVTQTPSHQVTQMGQEVILRCVPISNHLYFYWYRQILGQKVEFLVSFYNNEISEKSEIFDDQFSVERPDGSNFTLKIRSTKLEDSAMYFCASWARSTTHHEQFFGPGTRLTVL.

This clonotype showed up many times. V and J are TRBV28 and TRBJ1-5; D possibly corresponds to TRBD1 (5 bases). The germline gives CDR1 MDHEN, CDR2 SYDVKM. The CDR3 loop spans 19 amino acids. Trimming shortened V by 4 bases and J by 2 bases, and 24 bases separated the two germline ends. CDR3 nucleotides: TGTGCCAGCAGTTGGCGGGCCGGTGGGGGGATTTCGGGCAATCAGCCCCAGCATTTT. This sequence encodes CASSWRAGGGISGNQPQHF.

This clonotype appeared many times. This sequence joins TRBV5-1 and TRBJ1-1; D is uncertain. V gave up 5 bases and J gave up 3 bases, with 17 bases separating them. Germline CDR1 and CDR2: SGHRS and YFSETQ. This CDR3 comprises 15 residues. The chain's CDR3 is CASSSRGRLDTEAFF. Here the CDR3 DNA reads TGCGCCAGCAGTAGCCGTGGAAGATTAGACACTGAAGCTTTCTTT.

There are many counts of this clonotype. The chain employs TRBV12-3 or TRBV12-4 and TRBJ2-1, with D tentatively TRBD1 (5 bases). This CDR3 has 13 amino acids. Trimming pared 2 bases from V and 8 bases from J, leaving 10 bases between. The CDR3 loop is CASSLLRADEQFF. Written as DNA, the CDR3 is TGTGCCAGCAGTTTACTCAGGGCGGATGAGCAGTTCTTC.

This clonotype was seen repeatedly, ten times or more. The chain is built from TRBV7-8 and TRBJ2-3; weak D call: TRBD2 (6 bases). Germline assignment: CDR1 SGHVS and CDR2 FQNEAQ. With 5 bases removed from V and 3 bases from J, the gap between germline ends came to 12 bases. This CDR3 comprises 14 residues. The CDR3 DNA follows: TGTGCCAGCAGCACGCGGGACTTGACAGATACGCAGTATTTT. Translation: CASSTRDLTDTQYF.

There are many counts of this clonotype. This rearrangement joins TRBV5-1 to TRBJ2-1; TRBD2 matches 14 bases. Germline trimming cut 5 bases from V and 8 bases from J; bases unmatched to any gene: 12. Germline values: CDR1 SGHRS, CDR2 YFSETQ. This CDR3 has 17 residues. CDR3 sequence: CASRAEYGLAGGDEQFF. Here the CDR3 DNA reads TGCGCCAGCAGAGCGGAATACGGACTAGCGGGGGGAGATGAGCAGTTCTTC.

This clonotype was found a few times. V is TRBV12-5 and J is TRBJ1-5; 10 bases are a match to TRBD1. Germline V gene sequence: CDR1 LGHNT, CDR2 FRNRAP. V gave up 5 bases and J gave up 9 bases; unmatched junction bases: 10. CDR3 length: 15 amino acids. CDR3: CASGPWGTGVGPQHF. The DNA of the CDR3 is TGTGCTAGTGGTCCGTGGGGGACAGGGGTGGGGCCCCAGCATTTT.

The sample holds many counts of this clonotype. V gene TRBV20-1 combines with J gene TRBJ1-1; TRBD1 might be the D (5 bases). Germline V gene data show CDR1 as DFQATT and CDR2 as SNEGSKA (reference sequence). V lost 3 bases, J lost 2 bases, and 19 bases lay in between. The CDR3 consists of 16 residues. The DNA for the CDR3 is TGCAGTGCTAGCAACCCGGGACCGACAGTCAACACTGAAGCTTTCTTT. This translates into CSASNPGPTVNTEAFF.

The sample holds many counts of this clonotype. This chain links TRBV6-2 or TRBV6-3 with TRBJ2-5; D is perhaps TRBD2 (6 bases). CDR3 length: 11 amino acids. Germline CDR1 MNHEY, CDR2 SVGEGT. V lost 7 bases, J lost 5 bases, and 8 bases lay in between. DNA of the CDR3: TGTGCCAGCAACGGGGGTGAGACCCAGTACTTC. Encoded protein: CASNGGETQYF.

Ten or more counts support this clonotype. The CDR3 coding sequence is TGCAGTGCTAGAGATTGGGGGGACAGTTACGAGCAGTACTTC. Protein sequence: CSARDWGDSYEQYF. The V call is TRBV20-1, the J call TRBJ2-7; maybe TRBD1 (7 bases). The germline CDR1 and CDR2 sequences are DFQATT and SNEGSKA (reference sequence). The CDR3 is 14 amino acids. V was pared by 0 bases and J by 4 bases, with 13 bases between.

The V and J genes are TRBV3-1 and TRBJ2-4; the D gene is possibly TRBD2 (7 bases). Trimming removed 0 bases from V and 4 bases from J, with 19 bases in between. Germline lookup yields CDR1 LGHDT and CDR2 YNNKEL (reference sequence). The CDR3 covers 18 residues. The CDR3 protein is CASSQDDFGGGGKNIQYF. For the CDR3, the DNA is TGTGCCAGCAGCCAAGATGATTTCGGCGGGGGCGGGAAAAACATTCAGTACTTC. The full variable domain, in which reference TRBV3-1 and TRBJ2-4 provide the parts outside the CDR3, is DTAVSQTPKYLVTQMGNDKSIKCEQNLGHDTMYWYKQDSKKFLKIMFSYNNKELIINETVPNRFSPKSPDKAHLNLHINSLELGDSAVYFCASSQDDFGGGGKNIQYFGAGTRLSVL.

The sample holds many counts of this clonotype. V is TRBV28 and J is TRBJ1-2, with no clear D. The CDR3 covers 14 residues. The V end lost 3 bases, the J end lost 7 bases, and 15 bases lay between the germline ends. Germline-derived CDR1 and CDR2 are MDHEN and SYDVKM. CDR3 sequence (DNA): TGTGCCAGCAGTTTGAAGAGAAGGGCTGGTGGCTACACCTTC. This gives the protein CASSLKRRAGGYTF.

At least ten counts were recorded for this clonotype. The chain recombines TRBV5-8 with TRBJ1-5; D gene ambiguous. The CDR3 contains 15 residues. CDR1 is SGHTS, CDR2 YDEGEE, per germline. V lost 1 base and J 5 bases, leaving 13 bases between the germline ends. CDR3 DNA: TGTGCCAGCAGCTTGTCCCTGGGTGGTGATCAGCCCCAGCATTTT. It translates to CASSLSLGGDQPQHF.

The rearrangement joins TRBV4-2 to TRBJ2-1; TRBD2 matches at 11 bases. This CDR3 has 19 amino acids. Germline values: CDR1 LGHNA, CDR2 YNFKEQ. The J segment lost 7 bases and the V segment lost 0 bases, leaving 14 bases of the junction unmatched. This CDR3 is CASSQDKLAGESGRNEQFF. The CDR3 nucleotides read TGTGCCAGCAGCCAAGATAAACTAGCGGGGGAAAGTGGGCGTAATGAGCAGTTCTTC.

The table lists this clonotype with many counts. As DNA, the CDR3 is TGTGCCAGCAGGAGGACTAGCGGCACAGATACGCAGTATTTT. Protein: CASRRTSGTDTQYF. V gene TRBV12-3 or TRBV12-4 combines with J gene TRBJ2-3; 9 bases map to TRBD2. The CDR3 length is 14 residues. Losses at the gene ends were 6 bases for V and 1 base for J; bases not matched to a gene: 2.

Ten or more counts support this clonotype. The chain couples TRBV20-1 to TRBJ2-7, with TRBD2 identical over 7 bases. Germline trimming cut 1 base from V and 5 bases from J; bases unmatched to any gene: 8. Germline V CDR1 and CDR2: DFQATT, SNEGSKA (reference sequence). CDR3 length equals 14 residues. The CDR3 region has the DNA TGCAGTGCTAGAGCGACGGGGGGTAAGGACGAGCAGTACTTC. Translation: CSARATGGKDEQYF.

This clonotype was picked up many times. J is TRBJ1-2 and V is TRBV6-1; 8 nucleotides align to TRBD1. The germline CDR1 and CDR2 sequences are MNHNS and SASEGT. The CDR3 runs 13 residues. V lost 6 bases to trimming and J lost 7 bases; unmatched junction nucleotides: 7. CDR3 amino acids: CASSLQGVGGYTF. The CDR3 bases are TGTGCCAGCAGCTTACAGGGGGTCGGTGGCTACACCTTC.

This clonotype was detected many times. The chain combines TRBV5-4 with TRBJ2-1, with 8 bases identical to TRBD1. The CDR3 loop spans 15 amino acids. Germline values: CDR1 SGHNT, CDR2 YYREEE (reference sequence). V lost 5 bases, J lost 7 bases, and 11 bases stayed unmatched. The CDR3 nucleotides are TGTGCCAGCAGTCTCCTATTACAGGGGGGAAATGAGCAGTTCTTC. Translation: CASSLLLQGGNEQFF.

This clonotype was detected many times. The chain links TRBV27 to TRBJ2-3; D uncertain. The CDR3 spans 17 residues. From germline, CDR1 is MNHEY and CDR2 SMNVEV (reference sequence). V dropped 5 bases and J dropped 0 bases, with 18 bases sitting between them. The CDR3 reads CASSTKLTVPSTDTQYF. The DNA for the CDR3 is TGTGCCAGCAGTACCAAGCTGACGGTTCCAAGCACAGATACGCAGTATTTT.

This clonotype turned up a few times. J is TRBJ1-1 and V is TRBV10-2; D is ambiguous. V lost 2 bases to trimming and J lost 12 bases, with 7 bases between them. From germline, CDR1 is WSHSY and CDR2 SAAADI. This CDR3 has 10 residues. The CDR3 reads CASSEGETFF. The CDR3 DNA sequence: TGCGCCAGCAGTGAGGGGGAGACTTTCTTT.

In this sample, this clonotype turned up many times. The CDR3 DNA sequence: TGTGCCAGCAGTGAAACCAGGATTAACTATGGCTACACCTTC. Its translation is CASSETRINYGYTF. V and J are TRBV2 and TRBJ1-2, with D unresolved. With 2 bases removed from V and 1 base from J, the gap between germline ends came to 8 bases. In germline, CDR1 is SNHLY, CDR2 FYNNEI. The CDR3 runs 14 residues.

This clonotype was seen many times. The V call is TRBV12-3 or TRBV12-4, the J call TRBJ2-3; D unresolved. This CDR3 region has 14 residues. V was cut by 2 bases and J by 2 bases, with 8 bases left in between. The DNA for the CDR3 is TGTGCCAGCAGTTTAAACATCATCACAGATACGCAGTATTTT. Encoded protein: CASSLNIITDTQYF.

This clonotype came up a few times. The chain carries TRBV2 and TRBJ2-7, with D maybe TRBD2 (6 bases). The CDR3 runs to 17 residues. Germline V gene data show CDR1 as SNHLY and CDR2 as FYNNEI. Trimming pared 4 bases from V and 4 bases from J, leaving 23 bases between. The CDR3: CASSGPGEGLVLYEQYF. The DNA of the CDR3 is TGTGCCAGCAGTGGTCCGGGAGAGGGGTTGGTGCTTTACGAGCAGTACTTC.

This clonotype was seen repeatedly, ten times or more. The V and J genes are TRBV28 and TRBJ1-2; D not certain. The V and J ends lost 3 bases and 2 bases respectively, with 10 bases between them. The CDR3 has 14 amino acids. Germline V lookup: CDR1 MDHEN, CDR2 SYDVKM. The CDR3 spells CASSLLTSNYGYTF. The CDR3 DNA follows: TGTGCCAGCAGTTTGCTGACAAGCAACTATGGCTACACCTTC.

This clonotype has ten or more counts. CDR3 sequence (DNA): TGCAGTGCCGAAGGAGGCTACAGCCAGCGGGGGCCCAATGAGCAGTTCTTC. Its translation is CSAEGGYSQRGPNEQFF. The chain employs TRBV20-1 and TRBJ2-1; TRBD2 matches at 8 bases. The CDR3 sequence is 17 residues long. Germline CDR1 and CDR2: DFQATT and SNEGSKA (reference sequence). The V gene end was trimmed by 6 bases and the J gene end by 6 bases; junction bases not matched to a gene: 19.

This clonotype was counted ten times or more. The genes are TRBV30 and TRBJ2-6; D possibly corresponds to TRBD2 (5 bases). This CDR3 region has 14 residues. The germline V and J ends were trimmed by 2 bases and 2 bases, with 7 bases remaining between them. CDR1 is GTSNPN, CDR2 SVGIG, per germline (reference sequence). The CDR3 bases are TGTGCCTGGAGTACCGGGGCTGGGGCCAACGTCCTGACTTTC. It translates to CAWSTGAGANVLTF.

The chain has TRBV12-3 or TRBV12-4 and TRBJ2-3; 14 nucleotides align to TRBD2. The CDR3 runs 17 residues. The ends lost 6 bases at V and 4 bases at J; junction bases unmatched: 9. The CDR3 coding sequence is TGTGCCAGCAGCCGGCTCGGACTAGCGGGGGGTTCAGATACGCAGTATTTT. Its protein product is CASSRLGLAGGSDTQYF.

Only a few counts were recorded for this clonotype. This rearrangement joins TRBV9 to TRBJ1-3, with TRBD1 as a possible D gene (6 bases). Trimming pared 3 bases from V and 2 bases from J, leaving 12 bases between. Germline CDR1 is SGDLS and CDR2 is YYNGEE. The CDR3 has 15 amino acids. CDR3 residues: CASSASGDPGNTIYF. In nucleotides, the CDR3 is TGTGCCAGCAGCGCCTCAGGGGACCCTGGAAACACCATATATTTT.

This clonotype was recorded many times. The V and J genes are TRBV7-9 and TRBJ2-4, with D tentatively TRBD1 (8 bases). Deletions cut 5 bases from V and 8 bases from J, with 16 bases between. The CDR3 extends over 14 amino acids. CDR1 is SEHNR, CDR2 FQNEAQ, per germline (reference sequence). The CDR3 protein is CASSPRTGRDIQYF. CDR3 DNA sequence: TGTGCCAGCAGCCCGCGGACAGGGAGGGACATTCAGTACTTC.